A single sample is the source of the 2 T cell receptor beta chains below, sequenced in a study of blood T cell repertoires in COVID-19. The data were produced by immunoSEQ multiplex PCR, yet TCRdb's version contains in-frame clones alone and is incomplete. The data hold more than 300,000 clones, with more than 80% observed a single time. Specimen: peripheral blood. These receptors originate from a man aged 18 to 29 who had recovered from COVID-19.

The chain uses TRBV29-1 and TRBJ2-5; the match to TRBD2 covers 10 bases. V gave up 6 bases and J gave up 5 bases; unmatched junction bases: 12. Germline-derived CDR1 and CDR2 are SQVTM and ANQGSEA. The CDR3 runs 15 residues. This chain's CDR3 is CSVGLLAGVLETQYF. In DNA form, the CDR3 reads TGCAGCGTGGGGCTGCTAGCGGGAGTCTTGGAGACCCAGTACTTC. Full variable domain (rest looked up from reference TRBV29-1 and TRBJ2-5): SAVISQKPSRDICQRGTSLTIQCQVDSQVTMMFWYRQQPGQSLTLIATANQGSEATYESGFVIDKFPISRPNLTFSTLTVSNMSPEDSSIYLCSVGLLAGVLETQYFGPGTRLLVL.

This chain links TRBV15 with TRBJ1-5; maybe TRBD1 (6 bases). Deletions cut 1 base from V and 7 bases from J, with 14 bases between. From germline, CDR1 is LNHNV and CDR2 YYDKDF (reference sequence). This CDR3 contains 15 residues. The CDR3 DNA follows: TGTGCCACCAGCAGAGGGAGGACAGTTCCCCAGCCCCAGCATTTT. Protein sequence: CATSRGRTVPQPQHF.